These 7 T cell receptor beta chains were sequenced from one sample in a study of cytotoxic CD8 clonotypes in ibrutinib-treated CLL. Some clones are missing from TCRdb's copy, which holds only in-frame ones; the method was immunoSEQ multiplex PCR. The sample includes some 120,000 clones, about 85% of them seen just once. The material sequenced was PBMCs, taken after 24 months of ibrutinib treatment. The receptors derive from a human donor with chronic lymphocytic leukemia.

The chain combines TRBV6-1 with TRBJ2-3; D remains ambiguous. V lost 4 bases to trimming and J lost 2 bases, with 16 bases between them. This CDR3 spans 16 amino acids. Germline V gene data show CDR1 as MNHNS and CDR2 as SASEGT. The CDR3 protein is CASSVRPGGFTDTQYF. CDR3 sequence (DNA): TGTGCCAGCAGTGTGAGACCGGGCGGATTCACAGATACGCAGTATTTT.

This clone was found a few times. The V call is TRBV18, the J call TRBJ1-5, with 11 bases matching TRBD1. V lost 2 bases, J lost 5 bases, and 2 bases stayed unmatched. Per germline, CDR1 KGHSH and CDR2 LQKENI. This CDR3 is 15 amino acids long. The CDR3 region has the DNA TGTGCCAGCTCACCAGGACAGGGGGCAGATCAGCCCCAGCATTTT. Encoded protein: CASSPGQGADQPQHF.

In its sample, this clone was seen a few times. The chain combines TRBV30 with TRBJ1-5; D not resolved. This CDR3 is 14 amino acids long. The germline V and J ends were trimmed by 1 base and 2 bases, with 9 bases remaining between them. CDR1 is GTSNPN, CDR2 SVGIG, per germline (reference sequence). The CDR3: CAWSEVEGNQPQHF. The DNA of the CDR3 is TGTGCCTGGAGTGAGGTGGAGGGCAATCAGCCCCAGCATTTT.

The gene calls are TRBV25-1 and TRBJ2-1, with 9 positions matching TRBD2. V dropped 3 bases and J dropped 7; count of bases not matched to a gene: 4. The CDR3 runs 14 residues. Germline V gene data show CDR1 as MGHDK and CDR2 as SYGVNS. CDR3 DNA: TGTGCCAGCAGTGATCCAGCGGGGGGAAATGAGCAGTTCTTC. Protein sequence: CASSDPAGGNEQFF. The full variable domain, in which reference TRBV25-1 and TRBJ2-1 provide the parts outside the CDR3, is EADIYQTPRYLVIGTGKKITLECSQTMGHDKMYWYQQDPGMELHLIHYSYGVNSTEKGDLSSESTVSRIRTEHFPLTLESARPSHTSQYLCASSDPAGGNEQFFGPGTRLTVL.

This chain links TRBV30 with TRBJ1-5; 8 positions agree with TRBD1. This CDR3 has 13 residues. Germline assignment: CDR1 GTSNPN and CDR2 SVGIG (reference sequence). Trimming removed 6 bases from V and 6 bases from J; junction bases left unmatched: 7. CDR3 sequence reads: CACAQGGSQPQHF. The CDR3 nucleotides are TGTGCCTGCGCACAGGGGGGAAGTCAGCCCCAGCATTTT.

The rearrangement joins TRBV2 to TRBJ2-5; D remains unclear. This CDR3 is 14 amino acids long. Germline CDR1 and CDR2: SNHLY and FYNNEI. The V and J ends lost 6 bases and 0 bases respectively, with 11 bases between them. The CDR3 here is CASRGRTYQETQYF. The DNA of the CDR3 is TGTGCCAGCAGAGGACGGACGTACCAAGAGACCCAGTACTTC.

CDR3 amino acids: CAWRGRISTDTQYF. CDR3 nucleotides: TGTGCCTGGAGAGGCAGGATTAGCACAGATACGCAGTATTTT. V usage is TRBV30 and J usage is TRBJ2-3, with D hard to call. CDR3 length equals 14 residues. Germline assignment: CDR1 GTSNPN and CDR2 SVGIG (reference sequence). The V and J ends lost 3 bases and 0 bases respectively, with 10 bases between them.